Following are 6 T cell receptor beta chains from one sample sequenced in a study of cytomegalovirus exposure and HLA in healthy donors. With 60 Vbeta and 13 Jbeta primers, the PCR was carried out. Measured with immunoSEQ multiplex PCR; TCRdb has only the in-frame clones, and not every one. The top ten clones hold around 3.9% of a sample with over 95,000 clones, 70% to 80% of them seen once. Sequenced: PBMCs. The receptors stem from a woman in her thirties or forties in good health and CMV-seropositive.

The genes are TRBV7-3 and TRBJ2-2, with 7 bases matching TRBD2. The CDR3 contains 15 residues. Trimming cost V 5 bases and J 1 base; bases outside gene matches: 4. Germline V gene sequence: CDR1 SGHTA, CDR2 FQGTGA. CDR3 residues: CASSPLAGNTGELFF. As DNA, the CDR3 is TGTGCCAGCAGCCCCTTAGCGGGGAACACCGGGGAGCTGTTTTTT.

In regard to this clone: The germline gene is not matched at one end of the junction; a read error may be the cause. This chain joins TRBV7-7 and TRBJ2-7; the match to TRBD2 covers 8 bases. The CDR3 consists of 13 residues. The germline gives CDR1 SSHAT, CDR2 FNYEAQ (reference sequence). CDR3 amino acids: CASSPRGANEQYF. The CDR3 coding sequence is TGTGCTAGCAGCCCGCGGGGGGCCAACGAGCAGTACTTC.

The V call is TRBV7-9, the J call TRBJ2-7; D remains ambiguous. Germline V gives CDR1 SEHNR, CDR2 FQNEAQ (reference sequence). There are 12 residues in the CDR3. The germline V and J ends were trimmed by 1 base and 5 bases, with 6 bases remaining between them. The CDR3: CASSLEPNEQYF. CDR3 coding DNA: TGTGCCAGCAGCTTAGAACCTAACGAGCAGTACTTC.

The chain is built from TRBV4-1 and TRBJ2-7; 9 bases align to TRBD1. Germline trimming cut 4 bases from V and 2 bases from J; bases unmatched to any gene: 3. The CDR3 consists of 14 residues. Germline V CDR1 and CDR2: MGHRA, YSYEKL. The DNA of the CDR3 is TGCGCCAGCAGCCCTGGACAGGGGACCTACGAGCAGTACTTC. Its translation: CASSPGQGTYEQYF.

The chain uses TRBV5-4 and TRBJ2-7; 8 bases align to TRBD2. The germline V gene has CDR1 SGHNT and CDR2 YYREEE (reference sequence). The CDR3 sequence is 18 residues long. The J segment lost 4 bases and the V segment lost 4 bases, leaving 19 bases of the junction unmatched. The CDR3 bases are TGTGCCAGCAGCCGGGCCAGCGGGAGTCACTGGGTTTTTTACGAGCAGTACTTC. It codes for CASSRASGSHWVFYEQYF.

This clone was counted a single time. The rearrangement links TRBV11-2 to TRBJ1-2; D remains ambiguous. CDR3 length equals 12 residues. Trimming left V 11 bases short and J 7 bases short, with 17 bases between. Germline CDR1 is SGHAT and CDR2 is FQNNGV. The DNA for the CDR3 is TGTGCCGCGAGGATATGGAGTGGTGGCTACACCTTC. It is translated as CAARIWSGGYTF.